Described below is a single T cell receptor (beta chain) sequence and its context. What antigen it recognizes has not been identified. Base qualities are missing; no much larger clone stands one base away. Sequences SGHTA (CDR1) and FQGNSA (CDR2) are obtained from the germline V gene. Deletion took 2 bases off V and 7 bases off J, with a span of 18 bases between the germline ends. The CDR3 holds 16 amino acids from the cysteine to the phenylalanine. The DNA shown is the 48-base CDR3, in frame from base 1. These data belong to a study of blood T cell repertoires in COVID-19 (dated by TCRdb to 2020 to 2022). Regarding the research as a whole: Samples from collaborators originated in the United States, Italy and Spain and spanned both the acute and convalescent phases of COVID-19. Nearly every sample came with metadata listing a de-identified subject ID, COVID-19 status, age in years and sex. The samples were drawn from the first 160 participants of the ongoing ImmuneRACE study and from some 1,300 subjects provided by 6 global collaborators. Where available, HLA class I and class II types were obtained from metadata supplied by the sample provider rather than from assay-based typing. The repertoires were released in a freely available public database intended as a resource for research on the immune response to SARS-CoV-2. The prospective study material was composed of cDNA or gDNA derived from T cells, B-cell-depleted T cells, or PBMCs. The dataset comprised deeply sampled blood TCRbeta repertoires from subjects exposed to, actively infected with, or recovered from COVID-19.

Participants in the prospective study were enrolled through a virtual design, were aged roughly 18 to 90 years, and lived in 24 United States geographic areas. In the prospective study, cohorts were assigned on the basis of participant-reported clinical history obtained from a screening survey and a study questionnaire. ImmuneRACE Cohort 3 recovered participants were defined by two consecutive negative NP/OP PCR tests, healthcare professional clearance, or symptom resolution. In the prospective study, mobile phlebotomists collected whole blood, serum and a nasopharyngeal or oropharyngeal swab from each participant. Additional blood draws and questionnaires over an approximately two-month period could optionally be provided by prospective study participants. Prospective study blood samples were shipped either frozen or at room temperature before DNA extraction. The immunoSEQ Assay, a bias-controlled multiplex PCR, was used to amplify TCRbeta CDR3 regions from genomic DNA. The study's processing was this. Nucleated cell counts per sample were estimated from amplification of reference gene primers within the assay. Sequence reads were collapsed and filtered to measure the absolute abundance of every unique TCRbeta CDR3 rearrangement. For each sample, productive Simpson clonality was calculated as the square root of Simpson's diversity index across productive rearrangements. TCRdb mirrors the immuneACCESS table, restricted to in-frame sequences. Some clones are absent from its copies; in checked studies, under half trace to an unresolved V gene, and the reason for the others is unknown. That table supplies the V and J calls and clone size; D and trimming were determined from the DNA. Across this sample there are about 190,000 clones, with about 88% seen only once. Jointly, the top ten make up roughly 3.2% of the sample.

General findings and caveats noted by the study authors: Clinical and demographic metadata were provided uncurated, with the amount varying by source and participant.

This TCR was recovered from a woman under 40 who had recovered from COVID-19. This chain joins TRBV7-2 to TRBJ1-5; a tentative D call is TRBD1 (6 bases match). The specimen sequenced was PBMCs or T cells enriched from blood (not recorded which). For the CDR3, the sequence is CASSLIGEGGRQPQHF. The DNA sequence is TGTGCCAGCAGCTTAATCGGGGAGGGGGGTCGGCAGCCCCAGCATTTT.